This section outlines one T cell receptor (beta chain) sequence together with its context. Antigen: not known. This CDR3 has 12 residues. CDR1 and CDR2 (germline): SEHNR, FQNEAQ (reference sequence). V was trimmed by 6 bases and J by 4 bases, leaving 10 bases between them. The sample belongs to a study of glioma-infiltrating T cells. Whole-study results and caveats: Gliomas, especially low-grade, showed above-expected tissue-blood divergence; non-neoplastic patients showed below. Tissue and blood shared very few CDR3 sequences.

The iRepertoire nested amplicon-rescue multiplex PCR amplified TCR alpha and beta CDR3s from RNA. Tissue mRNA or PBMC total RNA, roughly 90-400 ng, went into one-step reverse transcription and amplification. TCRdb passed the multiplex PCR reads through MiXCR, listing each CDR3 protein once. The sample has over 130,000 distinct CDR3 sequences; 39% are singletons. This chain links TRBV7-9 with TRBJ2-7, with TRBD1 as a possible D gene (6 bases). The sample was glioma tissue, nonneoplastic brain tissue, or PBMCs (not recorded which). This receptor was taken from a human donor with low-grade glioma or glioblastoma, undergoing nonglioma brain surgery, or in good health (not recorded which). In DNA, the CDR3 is TGTGCCAGCAGAGGACAGTCGTACGAGCAGTACTTC. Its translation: CASRGQSYEQYF.